These 27 T cell receptor beta chains were sequenced from one sample in a study of T cell responses to AZD1222 COVID-19 vaccine. The repertoire was sequenced with immunoSEQ multiplex PCR; TCRdb's copy has only in-frame clones and lacks some. This table holds about 130,000 clones, about nine tenths found once. This sample comprised peripheral blood, obtained on day 0 of AZD1222 vaccination. These receptors came from an adult in good health.

J is TRBJ1-1 and V is TRBV6-5; D not resolved. The CDR3 runs to 15 residues. V lost 6 bases and J 4 bases, leaving 18 bases between the germline ends. Germline CDR1 reads MNHEY; CDR2 reads SVGAGI. The CDR3 reads CASSFSRGSATEAFF. In DNA form, the CDR3 reads TGTGCCAGCAGCTTTTCGCGCGGGAGTGCCACTGAAGCTTTCTTT.

The chain combines TRBV2 with TRBJ1-2, with D unresolved. CDR1 is SNHLY, CDR2 FYNNEI, per germline. V shed 0 bases and J shed 9 bases, with 11 bases lying between them. The CDR3 length is 13 residues. The CDR3 spells CASSEALRESYTF. The CDR3 nucleotides read TGTGCCAGCAGTGAAGCGCTTAGGGAGAGCTACACCTTC.

The J gene is TRBJ1-6, the V gene TRBV21-1. TRBV21-1 constitutes a pseudogene. The CDR3 runs 12 residues. CDR3 loop: CASSKLPPPLHF. In nucleotides, the CDR3 is TGTGCCAGCAGCAAGCTCCCACCCCCCCTCCACTTT.

The chain recombines TRBV2 with TRBJ1-2; D might be TRBD1 (5 bases). The CDR3 has 15 residues. With 1 base removed from V and 4 bases from J, the gap between germline ends came to 13 bases. The germline V gene has CDR1 SNHLY and CDR2 FYNNEI. CDR3 nucleotides: TGTGCCAGCAGTGAAGGGGGGGGTTGGAGCTATGGCTACACCTTC. This gives the protein CASSEGGGWSYGYTF.

The chain has TRBV9 and TRBJ2-1, with TRBD2 matching over 10 bases. J lost 12 bases, V lost 2 bases, and 8 bases had no gene match. CDR3 length: 14 residues. Germline V lookup: CDR1 SGDLS, CDR2 YYNGEE. CDR3 loop: CASSVSGGLEGQFF. The CDR3, as DNA: TGTGCCAGCAGCGTTAGCGGGGGGCTGGAGGGGCAGTTCTTC.

The chain has TRBV2 and TRBJ2-1; 10 bases are a match to TRBD2. The length of the CDR3 is 15 residues. The V segment lost 8 bases and the J segment 6 bases; nucleotides outside the gene matches: 10. Germline lookup yields CDR1 SNHLY and CDR2 FYNNEI. The CDR3 spells CASRLLAGSFNEQFF. CDR3 sequence (DNA): TGTGCCAGCCGCCTACTAGCGGGGTCTTTCAATGAGCAGTTCTTC.

The rearrangement links TRBV28 to TRBJ1-2; D is unresolved. From germline, CDR1 is MDHEN and CDR2 SYDVKM. Trimming stripped 6 bases from V and 0 bases from J, with 5 bases between. There are 12 residues in the CDR3. For the CDR3, the DNA is TGTGCCAGCAGCGGAGCTAACTATGGCTACACCTTC. Its protein product is CASSGANYGYTF.

V and J are TRBV7-9 and TRBJ1-3; unclear D gene. The CDR3 extends over 12 amino acids. Trimming removed 5 bases from V and 4 bases from J, with 6 bases in between. Germline V gene sequence: CDR1 SEHNR, CDR2 FQNEAQ (reference sequence). This chain's CDR3 is CASSTQGNTIYF. CDR3 nucleotides: TGTGCCAGCAGCACCCAGGGAAACACCATATATTTT.

This chain links TRBV5-3 with TRBJ1-5; D gene ambiguous. TRBV5-3 is assigned to the ORF class and has an uncertain function. The CDR3 has 17 residues. V was shortened by 7 bases and J by 3 bases, with 23 bases between the two germline ends. The CDR3 nucleotides are TGTGCCAGAGGAGAGGTCGGACGGAAGAAGTACAATCAGCCCCAGCATTTT. Protein product: CARGEVGRKKYNQPQHF.

This clone was found once. The chain couples TRBV6-5 to TRBJ1-6; 9 bases are shared with TRBD1. With 6 bases clipped from V and 10 bases from J, the junction kept 4 bases outside the gene matches. Germline CDR1 is MNHEY and CDR2 is SVGAGI. CDR3 length equals 13 residues. CDR3 sequence (DNA): TGTGCCAGCAGGAGACAGGGGGACTCACCCCTCCACTTT. It specifies CASRRQGDSPLHF.

The V and J genes are TRBV6-5 and TRBJ2-7; D gene ambiguous. The CDR3 consists of 13 residues. V lost 6 bases, J lost 5 bases, and 14 bases lay in between. Germline V gene sequence: CDR1 MNHEY, CDR2 SVGAGI. CDR3 sequence: CASRESTVDEQYF. The CDR3 nucleotides are TGTGCCAGCAGAGAGTCCACCGTCGACGAGCAGTACTTC.

The chain couples TRBV4-1 to TRBJ1-2, with 11 bases fitting TRBD1. Unmatched junction bases numbered 7, after V lost 4 bases and J lost 0 bases. CDR1 and CDR2 (germline): MGHRA, YSYEKL. CDR3 length: 17 residues. This CDR3 is CASSRQGQGVANYGYTF. The CDR3 nucleotides are TGCGCCAGCAGCCGCCAGGGACAGGGGGTAGCTAACTATGGCTACACCTTC.

This chain joins TRBV28 and TRBJ2-7; D unresolved. The V gene's germline CDR1 is MDHEN and CDR2 SYDVKM. The CDR3 has 10 amino acids. The V and J ends lost 3 bases and 5 bases respectively, with 2 bases between them. CDR3 coding DNA: TGTGCCAGCAGTTTTGACGAGCAGTACTTC. Translation gives CASSFDEQYF.

This rearrangement joins TRBV4-3 to TRBJ2-1; D could derive from TRBD1 or TRBD2 (5 bases each). The CDR3 is made up of 15 amino acids. Per the germline V gene, CDR1 is LGHNA and CDR2 is YSLEER. Trimming shortened V by 0 bases and J by 6 bases, and 12 bases separated the two germline ends. CDR3 coding DNA: TGCGCCAGCAGCCAAGACAGGGCCCGGGGCAATGAGCAGTTCTTC. Translating it yields CASSQDRARGNEQFF.

The chain uses TRBV7-2 and TRBJ1-5, with a weak D call TRBD1 (5 bases). V lost 1 base and J lost 2, with 18 bases in between. The CDR3 length is 18 residues. CDR1 and CDR2 (germline): SGHTA, FQGNSA. In DNA form, the CDR3 reads TGTGCCAGCAGCTTAGGGATGTCGGGGGGATTTGGCAATCAGCCCCAGCATTTT. Translating it yields CASSLGMSGGFGNQPQHF.

This rearrangement joins TRBV27 to TRBJ1-5; D remains ambiguous. Germline-derived CDR1 and CDR2 are MNHEY and SMNVEV (reference sequence). Trimming cost V 6 bases and J 0 bases, with 3 bases left between them. This CDR3 is built from 12 residues. This CDR3 reads CASSYSNQPQHF. In DNA form, the CDR3 reads TGTGCCAGCAGCTATAGCAATCAGCCCCAGCATTTT.

The V and J genes are TRBV27 and TRBJ1-6; no definite D call. V was pared by 3 bases and J by 6 bases, with 12 bases between. The germline gives CDR1 MNHEY, CDR2 SMNVEV (reference sequence). This CDR3 region has 15 residues. Here the CDR3 reads CASSFRTIINSPLHF. The CDR3 DNA sequence: TGTGCCAGCAGTTTTAGGACGATAATTAATTCACCCCTCCACTTT.

This chain joins TRBV7-8 and TRBJ1-5; the match to TRBD1 covers 7 bases. The germline V gene encodes CDR1 SGHVS and CDR2 FQNEAQ. CDR3 size: 15 residues. Trimming took 4 bases from V and 6 from J; bases not matched to a gene: 9. CDR3 sequence: CASSSLGRGGQPQHF. The CDR3 DNA is TGTGCCAGCAGCTCATTGGGCAGGGGGGGTCAGCCCCAGCATTTT.

The chain employs TRBV5-4 and TRBJ1-2, with a possible D match to TRBD1 (6 bases). With 2 bases removed from V and 8 bases from J, the gap between germline ends came to 13 bases. The CDR3 runs to 13 residues. Germline V CDR1 and CDR2: SGHNT, YYREEE (reference sequence). CDR3 protein: CASSFVVGGGYTF. The CDR3 DNA follows: TGTGCCAGCAGCTTTGTAGTAGGGGGAGGCTACACCTTC.

This clone was picked up one time. The chain has TRBV7-9 and TRBJ1-6; D is uncertain. The CDR3 is made up of 14 amino acids. V was cut by 8 bases and J by 7 bases, with 15 bases left in between. Germline V gene data show CDR1 as SEHNR and CDR2 as FQNEAQ (reference sequence). CDR3 protein: CASGPGPVNSPLHF. The DNA of the CDR3 is TGTGCCAGCGGTCCCGGACCGGTAAATTCACCCCTCCACTTT.

The chain recombines TRBV28 with TRBJ1-1; D not resolved. The CDR3 totals 11 residues. V dropped 6 bases and J dropped 6 bases, with 8 bases sitting between them. CDR1 and CDR2 (germline): MDHEN, SYDVKM. The CDR3 bases are TGTGCCAGCAGGGGGAAGCCTGAAGCTTTCTTT. Translated: CASRGKPEAFF.

Only one count was recorded for this clone. The chain joins TRBV29-1 to TRBJ2-1; either TRBD1 or TRBD2 may fit D (5 bases each). CDR3 length: 12 residues. The germline gives CDR1 SQVTM, CDR2 ANQGSEA. V was shortened by 7 bases and J by 7 bases, with 14 bases between the two germline ends. The CDR3 here is CSARRGGNEQFF. The CDR3 coding sequence is TGCAGCGCCAGACGTGGGGGAAATGAGCAGTTCTTC.

The V and J genes are TRBV15 and TRBJ2-5, with a possible D match to TRBD2 (7 bases). The CDR3 loop spans 16 amino acids. Germline CDR1 reads LNHNV; CDR2 reads YYDKDF (reference sequence). Trimming stripped 2 bases from V and 4 bases from J, with 17 bases between. The CDR3 region has the DNA TGTGCCACCAGCAGACCTGGGGGGGGCCTTCGAGAGACCCAGTACTTC. It yields the protein CATSRPGGGLRETQYF.

In this sample, this clone turned up once. The chain has TRBV18 and TRBJ1-2, with D maybe TRBD1 (5 bases). Trimming removed 5 bases from V and 2 bases from J, with 9 bases in between. The germline CDR1 and CDR2 sequences are KGHSH and LQKENI. The CDR3 has 13 amino acids. The CDR3 region is CASSSTENYGYTF. CDR3 in DNA: TGTGCCAGCTCATCGACAGAGAACTATGGCTACACCTTC.

The chain uses TRBV4-1 and TRBJ1-1, with a possible D match to TRBD1 (5 bases). Trimming removed 4 bases from V and 4 bases from J, with 19 bases in between. The V gene's germline CDR1 is MGHRA and CDR2 YSYEKL. CDR3 length: 16 amino acids. The CDR3, as DNA: TGCGCCAGCAGCCGTCTCCGGGGCCCTTGGTCCACTGAAGCTTTCTTT. Protein sequence: CASSRLRGPWSTEAFF.

V and J are TRBV7-3 and TRBJ2-1, with D tentatively TRBD2 (5 bases). Germline lookup yields CDR1 SGHTA and CDR2 FQGTGA. This CDR3 is built from 12 residues. Trimming left V 5 bases short and J 10 bases short, with 12 bases between. The CDR3 nucleotides read TGTGCCAGCAGCCCAAGCGGTGGGGAGCAGTTCTTC. Its translation: CASSPSGGEQFF.

The CDR3 region is CASSISVGNYGYTF. The DNA of the CDR3 is TGTGCCAGTAGTATTAGCGTCGGTAACTATGGCTACACCTTC. The genes are TRBV19 and TRBJ1-2, with D unclear. Trimming stripped 3 bases from V and 1 base from J, with 9 bases between. The CDR3 runs 14 residues. Germline V lookup: CDR1 LNHDA, CDR2 SQIVND (reference sequence).